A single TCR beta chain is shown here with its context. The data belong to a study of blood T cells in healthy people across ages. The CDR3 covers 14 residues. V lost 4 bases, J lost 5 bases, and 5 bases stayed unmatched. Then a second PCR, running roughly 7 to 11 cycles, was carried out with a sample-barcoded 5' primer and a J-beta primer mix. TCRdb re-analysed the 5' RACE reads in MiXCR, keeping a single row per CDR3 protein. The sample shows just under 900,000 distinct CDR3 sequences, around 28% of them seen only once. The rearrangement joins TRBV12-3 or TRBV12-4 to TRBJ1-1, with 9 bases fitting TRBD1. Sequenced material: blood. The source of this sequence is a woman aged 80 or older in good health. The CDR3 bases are TGTGCCAGCAGTTCCGGGACAGGGCGGACTGAAGCTTTCTTT. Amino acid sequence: CASSSGTGRTEAFF.